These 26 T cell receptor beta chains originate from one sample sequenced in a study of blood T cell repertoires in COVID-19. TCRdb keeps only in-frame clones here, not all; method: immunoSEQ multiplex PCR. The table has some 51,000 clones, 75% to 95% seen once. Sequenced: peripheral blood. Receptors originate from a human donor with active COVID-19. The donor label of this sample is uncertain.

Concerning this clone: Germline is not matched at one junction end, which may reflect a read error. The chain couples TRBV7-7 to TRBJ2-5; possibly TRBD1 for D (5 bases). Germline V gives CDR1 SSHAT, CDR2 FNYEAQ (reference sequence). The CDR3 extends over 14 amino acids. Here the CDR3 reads CASSPRGHQETQYF. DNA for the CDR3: TGTGCTAGCAGCCCTCGTGGACATCAAGAGACCCAGTACTTC.

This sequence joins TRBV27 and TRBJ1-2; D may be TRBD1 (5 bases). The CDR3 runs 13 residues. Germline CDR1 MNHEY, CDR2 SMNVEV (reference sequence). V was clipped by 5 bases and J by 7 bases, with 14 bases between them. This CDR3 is CASSPLQGAGYTF. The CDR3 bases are TGTGCCAGCAGTCCCCTCCAGGGTGCTGGCTACACCTTC.

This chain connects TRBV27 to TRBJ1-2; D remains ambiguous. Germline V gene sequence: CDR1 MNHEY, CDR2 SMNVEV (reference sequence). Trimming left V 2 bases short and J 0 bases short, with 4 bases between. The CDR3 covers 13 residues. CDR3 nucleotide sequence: TGTGCCAGCAGTTTAACAGCTAACTATGGCTACACCTTC. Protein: CASSLTANYGYTF.

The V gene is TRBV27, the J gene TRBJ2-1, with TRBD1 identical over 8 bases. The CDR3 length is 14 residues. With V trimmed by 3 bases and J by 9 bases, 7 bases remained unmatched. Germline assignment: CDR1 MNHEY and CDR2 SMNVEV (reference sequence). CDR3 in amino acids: CASSFLDRVGEQFF. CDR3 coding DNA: TGTGCCAGCAGTTTCTTGGACAGGGTGGGTGAGCAGTTCTTC.

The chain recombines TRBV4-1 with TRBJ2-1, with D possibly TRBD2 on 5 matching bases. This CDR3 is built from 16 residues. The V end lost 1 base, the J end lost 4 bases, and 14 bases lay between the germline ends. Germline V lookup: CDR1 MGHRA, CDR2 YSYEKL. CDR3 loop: CASSQVSSGHYNEQFF. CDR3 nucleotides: TGCGCCAGCAGCCAAGTGTCCAGCGGCCATTACAATGAGCAGTTCTTC.

The CDR3 sequence: CASSPRIAGGIIYNEQFF. The CDR3 DNA sequence: TGTGCCAGCAGCCCCCGTATTGCGGGGGGGATTATTTACAATGAGCAGTTCTTC. V gene TRBV3-1 (or the pseudogene TRBV3-2) combines with J gene TRBJ2-1, with 9 bases aligning to TRBD2. J was trimmed by 4 bases and V by 4 bases; bases with no gene match: 14. The CDR3 runs 18 residues. The germline V gene has CDR1 LGHDT and CDR2 YNNKEL (reference sequence).

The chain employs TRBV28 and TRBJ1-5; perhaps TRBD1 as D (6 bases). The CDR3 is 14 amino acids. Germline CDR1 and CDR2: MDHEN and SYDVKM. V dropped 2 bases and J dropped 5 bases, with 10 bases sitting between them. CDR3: CASSLGQQDQPQHF. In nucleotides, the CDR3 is TGTGCCAGCAGTTTAGGACAGCAGGATCAGCCCCAGCATTTT.

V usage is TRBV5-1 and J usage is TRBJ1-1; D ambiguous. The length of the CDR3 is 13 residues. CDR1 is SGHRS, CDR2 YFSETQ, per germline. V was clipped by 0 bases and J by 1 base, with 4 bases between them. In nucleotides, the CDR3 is TGCGCCAGCAGCTTGGACAGGAACACTGAAGCTTTCTTT. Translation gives CASSLDRNTEAFF.

DNA for the CDR3: TGTGCCAGCAGCGCGACAGGGGGCGGCACAGATACGCAGTATTTT. This encodes CASSATGGGTDTQYF. This sequence joins TRBV6-4 and TRBJ2-3; 10 bases align to TRBD1. After removal of 6 bases from V and 1 base from J, the junction contained 4 bases not matched to a gene. The CDR3 has 15 residues. The germline gives CDR1 MRHNA, CDR2 SNTAGT.

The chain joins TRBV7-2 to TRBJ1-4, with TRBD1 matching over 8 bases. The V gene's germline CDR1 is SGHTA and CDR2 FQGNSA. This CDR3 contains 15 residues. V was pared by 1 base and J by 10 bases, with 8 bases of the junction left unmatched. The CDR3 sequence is CASSLEAQGVGKLFF. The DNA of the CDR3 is TGTGCCAGCAGCTTAGAGGCACAGGGGGTTGGAAAACTGTTTTTT.

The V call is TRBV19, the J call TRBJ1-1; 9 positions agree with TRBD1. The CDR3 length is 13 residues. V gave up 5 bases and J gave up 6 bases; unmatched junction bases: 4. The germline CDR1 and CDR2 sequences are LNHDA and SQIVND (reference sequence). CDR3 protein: CASSVNRGPEAFF. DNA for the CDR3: TGTGCCAGTAGTGTAAACAGGGGGCCTGAAGCTTTCTTT.

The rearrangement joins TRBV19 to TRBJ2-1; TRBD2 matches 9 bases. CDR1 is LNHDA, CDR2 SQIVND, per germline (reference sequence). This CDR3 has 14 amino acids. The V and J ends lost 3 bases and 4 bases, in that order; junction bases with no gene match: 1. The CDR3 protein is CASSMSGGYNEQFF. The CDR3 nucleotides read TGTGCCAGTAGTATGAGCGGGGGGTACAATGAGCAGTTCTTC.

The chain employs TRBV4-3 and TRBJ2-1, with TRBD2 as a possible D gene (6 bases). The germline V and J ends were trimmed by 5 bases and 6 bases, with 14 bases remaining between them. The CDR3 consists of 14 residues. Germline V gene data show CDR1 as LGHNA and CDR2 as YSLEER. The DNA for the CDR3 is TGCGCCAGCAGCGTTCGAGAGGGAGGCAATGAGCAGTTCTTC. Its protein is CASSVREGGNEQFF.

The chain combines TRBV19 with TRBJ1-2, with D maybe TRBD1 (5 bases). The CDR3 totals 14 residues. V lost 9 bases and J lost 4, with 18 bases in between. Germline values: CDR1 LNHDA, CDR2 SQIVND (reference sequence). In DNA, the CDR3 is TGTGCCAGCCAAAGGCAGGGCCAGCTCTATGGCTACACCTTC. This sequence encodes CASQRQGQLYGYTF.

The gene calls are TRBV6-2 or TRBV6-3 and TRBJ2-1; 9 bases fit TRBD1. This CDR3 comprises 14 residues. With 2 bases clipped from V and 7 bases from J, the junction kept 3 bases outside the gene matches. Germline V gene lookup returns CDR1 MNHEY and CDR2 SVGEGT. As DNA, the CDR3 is TGTGCCAGCAGTTACGGGACAGGGAGAAATGAGCAGTTCTTC. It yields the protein CASSYGTGRNEQFF.

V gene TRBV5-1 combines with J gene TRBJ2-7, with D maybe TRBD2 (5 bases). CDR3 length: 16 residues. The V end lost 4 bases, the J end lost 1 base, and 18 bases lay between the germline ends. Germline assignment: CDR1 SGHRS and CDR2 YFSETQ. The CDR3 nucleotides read TGCGCCAGCAGCCCTGGACTGATAGACGTATCCTACGAGCAGTACGTC. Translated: CASSPGLIDVSYEQYV.

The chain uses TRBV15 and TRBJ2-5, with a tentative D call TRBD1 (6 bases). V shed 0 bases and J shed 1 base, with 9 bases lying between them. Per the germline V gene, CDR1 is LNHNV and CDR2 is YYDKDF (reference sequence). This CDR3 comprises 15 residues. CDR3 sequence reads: CATSRDGGPQETQYF. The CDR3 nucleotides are TGTGCCACCAGCAGAGATGGGGGCCCCCAAGAGACCCAGTACTTC.

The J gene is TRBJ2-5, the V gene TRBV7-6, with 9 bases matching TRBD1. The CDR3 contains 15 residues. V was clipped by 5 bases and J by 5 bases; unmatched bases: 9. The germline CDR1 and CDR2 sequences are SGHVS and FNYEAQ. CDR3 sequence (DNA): TGTGCCAGCAGCCCGGACAGGGGACTGGGCGAGACCCAGTACTTC. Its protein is CASSPDRGLGETQYF.

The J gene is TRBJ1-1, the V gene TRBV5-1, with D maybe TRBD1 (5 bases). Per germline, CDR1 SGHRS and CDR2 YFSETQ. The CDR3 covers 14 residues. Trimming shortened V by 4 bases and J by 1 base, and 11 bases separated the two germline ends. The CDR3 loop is CASSTQDRNTEAFF. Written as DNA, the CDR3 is TGCGCCAGCAGCACCCAAGACAGGAACACTGAAGCTTTCTTT.

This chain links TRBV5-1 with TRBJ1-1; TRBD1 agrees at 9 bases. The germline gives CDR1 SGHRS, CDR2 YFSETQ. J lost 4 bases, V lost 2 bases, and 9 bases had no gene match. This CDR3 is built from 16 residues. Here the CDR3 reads CASSLKIQGAGTEAFF. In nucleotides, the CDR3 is TGCGCCAGCAGCTTAAAGATACAGGGGGCGGGCACTGAAGCTTTCTTT.

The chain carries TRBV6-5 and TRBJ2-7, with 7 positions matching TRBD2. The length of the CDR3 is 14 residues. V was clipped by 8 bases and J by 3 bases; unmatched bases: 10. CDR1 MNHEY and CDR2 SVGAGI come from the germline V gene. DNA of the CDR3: TGTGCCAGCGGCTCGCCGGCTAGCGGCTACGAGCAGTACTTC. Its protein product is CASGSPASGYEQYF.

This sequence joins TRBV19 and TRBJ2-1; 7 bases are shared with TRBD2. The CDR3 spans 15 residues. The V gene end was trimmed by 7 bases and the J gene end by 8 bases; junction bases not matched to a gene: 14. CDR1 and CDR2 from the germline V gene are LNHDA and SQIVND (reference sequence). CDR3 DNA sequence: TGTGCCAGTACGCCTCTGGCGGGAGTGGCGGATGAGCAGTTCTTC. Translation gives CASTPLAGVADEQFF.

The CDR3 is CASSLAPLSRAFF. The CDR3 nucleotides read TGTGCCAGCAGCTTAGCCCCCCTTTCACGGGCTTTCTTT. The chain couples TRBV7-2 to TRBJ1-1; D gene ambiguous. Germline-derived CDR1 and CDR2 are SGHTA and FQGNSA. The CDR3 runs 13 residues. The ends were cut back, 0 bases at V and 11 bases at J, with 13 bases in the middle.

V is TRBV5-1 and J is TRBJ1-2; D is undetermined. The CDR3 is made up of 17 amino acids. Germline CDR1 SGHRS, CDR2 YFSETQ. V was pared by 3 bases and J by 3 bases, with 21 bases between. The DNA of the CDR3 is TGCGCCAGCAGCTATACTGGAGGCTCCCAGACTGACTATGGCTACACCTTC. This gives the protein CASSYTGGSQTDYGYTF. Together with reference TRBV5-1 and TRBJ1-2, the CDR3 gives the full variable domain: KAGVTQTPRYLIKTRGQQVTLSCSPISGHRSVSWYQQTPGQGLQFLFEYFSETQRNKGNFPGRFSGRQFSNSRSEMNVSTLELGDSALYLCASSYTGGSQTDYGYTFGSGTRLTVV.

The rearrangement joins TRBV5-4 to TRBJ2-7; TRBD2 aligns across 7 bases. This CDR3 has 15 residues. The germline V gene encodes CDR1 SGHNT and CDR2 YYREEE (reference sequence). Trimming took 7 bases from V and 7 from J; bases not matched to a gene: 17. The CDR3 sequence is CASRQSPGLAVEQYF. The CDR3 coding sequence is TGTGCCAGCCGCCAGTCCCCCGGGCTAGCGGTGGAGCAGTACTTC.

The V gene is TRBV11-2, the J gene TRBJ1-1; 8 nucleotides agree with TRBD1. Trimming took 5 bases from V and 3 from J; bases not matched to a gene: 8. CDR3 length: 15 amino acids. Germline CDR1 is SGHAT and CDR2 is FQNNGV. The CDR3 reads CASSPRTGPYTEAFF. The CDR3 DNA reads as TGTGCCAGCAGCCCACGGACAGGGCCGTACACTGAAGCTTTCTTT.